One T cell receptor (beta chain) is described in this entry. This same CDR3 is encoded by further DNA sequences in the sample. Original data processing: Researchers report that nucleated cell counts were estimated from reference gene primer amplification. TCRdb keeps only in-frame clones here, not all; method: immunoSEQ multiplex PCR. That table gives V, J and clone size, and the DNA gave D and trimming. The sample holds 240,000 or so clones, 75% to 90% seen once. These data originate in a study of blood T cell repertoires in COVID-19. Study background: T cells, B-cell-depleted T cells, or PBMCs supplied cDNA or gDNA.

Germline trimming cut 0 bases from V and 4 bases from J; bases unmatched to any gene: 1. Germline lookup yields CDR1 PRHDT and CDR2 FYEKMQ (reference sequence). CDR3 length: 15 amino acids. What was sequenced was peripheral blood. This receptor was obtained from a woman in her twenties or thirties who had recovered from COVID-19. The V gene is TRBV13, the J gene TRBJ1-5; 9 nucleotides line up with TRBD1. The CDR3 region has the DNA TGTGCCAGCAGCTTAGGGACAGGGGGGAATCAGCCCCAGCATTTT. This gives the protein CASSLGTGGNQPQHF. The full variable domain, rest sourced from reference TRBV13 and TRBJ1-5, is AAGVIQSPRHLIKEKRETATLKCYPIPRHDTVYWYQQGPGQDPQFLISFYEKMQSDKGSIPDRFSAQQFSDYHSELNMSSLELGDSALYFCASSLGTGGNQPQHFGDGTRLSIL.